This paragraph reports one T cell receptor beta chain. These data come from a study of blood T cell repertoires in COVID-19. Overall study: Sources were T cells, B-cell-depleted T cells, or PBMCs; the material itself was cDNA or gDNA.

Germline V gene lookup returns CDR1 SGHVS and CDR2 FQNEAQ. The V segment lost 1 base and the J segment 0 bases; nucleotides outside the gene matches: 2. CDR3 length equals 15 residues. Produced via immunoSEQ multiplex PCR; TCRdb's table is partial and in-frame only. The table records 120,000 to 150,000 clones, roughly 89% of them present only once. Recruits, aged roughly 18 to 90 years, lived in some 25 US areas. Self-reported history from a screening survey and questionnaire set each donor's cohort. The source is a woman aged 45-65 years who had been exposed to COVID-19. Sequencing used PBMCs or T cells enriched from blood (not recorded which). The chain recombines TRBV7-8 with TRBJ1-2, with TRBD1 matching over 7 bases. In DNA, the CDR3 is TGTGCCAGCAGCTTAGAGGGACAGACTAACTATGGCTACACCTTC. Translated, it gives CASSLEGQTNYGYTF.